This TCR beta chain was sequenced in a study of cytomegalovirus exposure and HLA in healthy donors (dated by TCRdb to about 2017). With regard to the full study: An earlier analysis of several hundred of the donors reported roughly 300 Gb of sequence data and 95 million to 140 million unique TCR beta sequences obtained from about 179 million T cells. Among the roughly 390 genotyped donors, under 90% belonged to the genetic ancestry cluster associated with self-reported Caucasian donors. Roughly five DR-DQ haplotypes were handled as single units for association and clustering, since linkage in the cohort was strong. Across around 400 genotyped donors of the cohort, an average of about 240,000 unique TCR beta nucleotide sequences per donor were sequenced, and approximately 17% of those sequences were non-productive. Typing coverage varied by locus: roughly 620-630 donors for A, B, C, DRB1 and DQB1; approximately 500 for DQA1; more than 600 for DPA1; 450 to 480 for DPB1. Alongside the repertoire data, information on donor age, sex, ethnicity and CMV serostatus was compiled. Besides the first cohort of roughly 660 subjects, a separate validation cohort made up of 120 different subjects was used. All discovery cohort repertoires had been generated on a single sequencing platform. To predict cytomegalovirus infection status, the study combined high-throughput TCR immunosequencing, statistical association of individual TCRs with disease status, and machine learning. HLA typing covered class I and class II loci at four-digit resolution. Using immunosequencing, the study profiled T cell repertoires from around 680 subjects and related those repertoires to cytomegalovirus serostatus. The study aimed to test whether cataloging public T cell receptors could reveal signatures of past pathogen exposure. An earlier analysis of more than 450 of the donors used high-throughput TCR beta sequencing to judge whether each TCR beta V gene segment behaved as functional or pseudogenic. In the later analysis, no new phenotypic data were used to find candidate immune exposures; instead, reliance was placed on TCR beta sequences and their occurrence across donors. Roughly 300 gigabases of sequencing data and some 85 million unique TCR sequences were included in an early release covering about 600 HLA-typed donors. In a later analysis, previously published TCR beta repertoires from some 640 donors were re-analyzed and high-resolution HLA genotyping was added so that TCR occurrence patterns could be studied. A later genetic analysis took genome-wide SNP genotypes for about 65% of the roughly 670 donors and used that subset as a discovery cohort. Points the paper makes about the study in general: Strong co-occurrence of HLA alleles, especially DR and DQ, made assigning TCR associations to individual alleles difficult. In a later analysis, HLA-associated TCR beta chains showed more clonal expansion and lower generation probabilities than non-associated chains that were equally common. The 87-base-pair reads could not distinguish some IMGT-functional V segments, including TRBV6-2 and TRBV6-3, so those segments were excluded. The authors suggested that the approach could potentially be extended to other disease states and immunological phenotypes. Most TCR sequences were observed very rarely across donors, whereas some public TCRs were present in many individuals. Cytomegalovirus status was reported to be diagnosed by the classifier with high specificity and sensitivity in both the original and validation cohorts. A further reported finding was that TCR beta sequences accurately predicted the HLA-A and HLA-B alleles for most subjects in the first cohort. Because counts were too low, approximately 15 rarely observed V segments, including chromosome 9 orphons, were excluded from the earlier analysis of 587 of the donors. A cluster of highly shared sequence variants was judged likely to be a technical artifact of the sequencing pipeline. In a later genetic analysis, a missense DCLRE1C variant was associated with V-gene and J-gene trimming of TCR beta chains, and the association was replicated in an independent cohort. Immune exposure information for the cohort was limited to CMV serostatus. The study listed 150 to 200 TCR beta chains as associated with cytomegalovirus. According to a later analysis, parvovirus B19, influenza, CMV and Epstein-Barr virus appeared linked to several top co-occurrence clusters. This cohort had only TCR beta chains sequenced, and the lack of alpha or paired-chain data limited which features could be detected. A later analysis found that most CMV-associated TCR beta chains appeared HLA-restricted, with HLA associations seemingly driven largely by CMV exposure. Sequencing depth was assumed to be roughly uniform across donors in the presence/absence analyses, though that assumption may not hold. HLA typing was unavailable for some donors at each locus, so association tests used only the typed subset. Compared with the approximately 720-donor mean, donors in an Asian-associated ancestry cluster had fewer N-insertions in productive TCRs, according to a later genetic analysis. A few of the identified cytomegalovirus-associated TCR beta chains were confirmed in vitro to be specific for cytomegalovirus antigens. A later analysis found that TCR association rates varied across HLA loci, with DRB1 alleles showing the most associated TCRs and HLA-C alleles the fewest. In a later analysis, 16,951 TCR beta sequences were associated with specific HLA alleles at a false discovery rate of 0.05. Broadly in line with IMGT annotations, most TCR beta V segments showed up in productive rearrangements about 87% or about 30% of the time in an earlier analysis of some 590 of the donors. Correlated functional status among segregating V segments might be attributable to linkage disequilibrium, but an unknown experimental factor could not be ruled out.

Libraries were made using the immunoSEQ multiplex PCR assay. For the multiplex PCR, a mixture combining 60 forward primers for TCR Vbeta segments and 13 reverse primers for TCR Jbeta segments was used. Amplification of the CDR3 region of rearranged TCR beta genes was performed with a multiplex PCR assay on genomic DNA. Amplified TCR beta libraries were sequenced as 87-base-pair reads on the Illumina HiSeq System. The study's processing was this. A later analysis counted tens of millions of unique TCR beta chains across the 666 repertoires, and some 11 million of these chains were shared by at least two donors. To remove PCR and sequencing errors, raw reads were error-corrected and collapsed into unique sequences using a nearest-neighbor algorithm that merged closely related sequences. To assign V, D and J gene segments, CDR3 sequences were aligned to IMGT reference sequences. For a sequence to be retained, a match of at least six nucleotides to both a V gene segment and a J gene segment was required. A rearrangement counted as productive if the CDR3 had no stop codons and remained in frame with V and J, and every other rearrangement counted as non-productive. Following IMGT convention, CDR3 was defined as the stretch from the second conserved V-encoded cysteine up to the conserved J-encoded phenylalanine. Sequences without an unambiguous match to a single V gene segment were excluded from the earlier analysis of about 630 of the donors. An earlier analysis of a few hundred of the donors called V segments functional above 56.7% productive rearrangements and segregating when the between-donor standard deviation exceeded 5%. To diagnose cytomegalovirus status from the catalog of TCR beta chain sequences, a statistical classification framework was built. A later analysis assigned V and J genes by comparing TCR nucleotide sequences with IMGT/GENE-DB human TR gene sequences. The TCRdist pipeline was used in a later analysis to assign CDR3 sequences and most-parsimonious VDJ recombination scenarios. A later analysis defined each TCR beta chain by its CDR3 amino acid sequence plus V-gene family, and excluded reads lacking a unique V-gene family. In a later analysis, 450 to 600 highly shared, low-generation-probability nucleotide sequences were removed to address suspected cross-contamination and a sequencing artifact. A later analysis calculated a clonal expansion index for each public chain from normalized within-repertoire ranks of inferred template counts. In a later analysis, generation probabilities were computed with a VDJ recombination model fitted to out-of-frame rearrangements, and the resulting probabilities were checked against IGoR. In a later analysis, TCR-TCR, TCR-HLA and TCR-CMV co-occurrence was scored with hypergeometric tests, and a repertoire-size bias correction was applied to TCR pairs. In a later analysis, false discovery rates were estimated by permuting HLA or CMV assignments 20 times. A later analysis grouped co-occurring TCRs with DBSCAN, adding TCRdist sequence similarity when clustering within HLA-allele-positive subsets. Repertoires with fewer than 30,000 or more than 120,000 public chains were left out of co-occurrence clustering, as were about 5 repertoires with anomalous nucleotide sharing. Held by TCRdb, this immuneACCESS table contains in-frame sequences only and omits some clones. Under half of the omission traces to an unresolved V gene where checked; the cause of the rest is unknown. V, J and clone size were drawn from that table, and D and trimming were deduced from the DNA. Counted in this sample were about 130,000 clones; 15% to 20% of them appeared once. About 2.6% of the sample is in the top ten clones.

The cohort was made up of approximately 670 healthy bone marrow donors. At the time of sampling, every cohort member was nominally healthy, though immune exposures that went unrecorded were likely present. The donor tested CMV seropositive, placing the donor among the 290 or so seropositive members of the cohort. Every donor gave a peripheral blood sample, and the peripheral blood mononuclear cells from that sample were used for TCR beta sequencing. Genomic DNA extraction from the blood cell samples was performed with the Qiagen DNeasy Blood Extraction Kit. This clone showed up just a few times. Its antigen remains unidentified. The input lacks base qualities; no much larger clone sits a single base away. Relative to germline, V is 3 bases shorter and J is 7 bases shorter, with 9 bases between their ends. CDR1 LNHDA and CDR2 SQIVND are derived from the germline V gene (reference sequence). The CDR3 covers 13 residues, taking in both the cysteine and the phenylalanine. The CDR3 DNA has 39 bases and is translated from base 1.

This TCR was sampled from a female donor in good health and CMV-seropositive. The specimen sequenced was PBMCs. Rearrangement joined TRBV19 to TRBJ1-4; the D gene lacks a confident call. CDR3 region: CASSMTAFEKLFF. The bases are TGTGCCAGTAGTATGACTGCCTTTGAAAAACTGTTTTTT.